This T cell receptor beta chain was captured in a study of CD8+ T cells in alopecia areata. Study as a whole: Dosing spanned 6 to 18 months on tofacitinib, then 6 months off drug.

Reverse transcription of extracted RNA yielded cDNA, which provided the sequencing template. Sequenced by immunoSEQ multiplex PCR; TCRdb stores in-frame clones only, minus some. This table has roughly 200,000 clones, over 40% appearing once. Study-wide results and limits: Normal skin contains resident alphabeta T cells, and these are also sequenced in scalp samples. Normal scalp showed lower clonality than lesional scalp, especially alopecia totalis/universalis.

The CDR3 loop spans 14 amino acids. Trimming removed 0 bases from V and 12 bases from J, with 18 bases in between. Germline V lookup: CDR1 MNHNS, CDR2 SASEGT. Note on this clone: Its antigen is still unknown.

Treatment described: oral pan-JAK inhibitor, 5-10 mg twice daily. Peripheral blood samples and lesional scalp punch biopsies were obtained from alopecia areata patients. The chain employs TRBV6-1 and TRBJ2-7; no reliable D call. This clonotype was sampled from a human donor with alopecia areata. The input for sequencing was CD4+ T cells sorted from blood, taken around week 37, from a patient treated with tofacitinib. The CDR3 nucleotides are TGTGCCAGCAGTGAAGCCGGTAGCCTCCCCGGGTGGTACTTC. It codes for CASSEAGSLPGWYF.